Below, 9 T cell receptor beta chains from the same sample are listed, as sequenced in a study of blood T cell repertoires in COVID-19. Some clones are missing from TCRdb's copy, which holds only in-frame ones; the method was immunoSEQ multiplex PCR. Of some 150,000 clones in the sample, about 88% were seen once. The material sequenced was PBMCs or T cells enriched from blood (not recorded which). All receptors come from a woman between 18 and 29 years old who had recovered from COVID-19.

The rearrangement uses TRBV20-1 and TRBJ2-3, with TRBD1 as a possible D gene (6 bases). The germline V and J ends were trimmed by 3 bases and 6 bases, with 7 bases remaining between them. Germline lookup yields CDR1 DFQATT and CDR2 SNEGSKA (reference sequence). This CDR3 is 11 amino acids long. CDR3 nucleotides: TGCAGTGCTAGTCAGGGGGATACGCAGTATTTT. Its protein is CSASQGDTQYF.

This chain uses TRBV6-6 with TRBJ1-2, with TRBD1 identical over 10 bases. Looked up from germline, CDR1 is MNHNY and CDR2 is SVGAGI (reference sequence). CDR3 length equals 14 residues. With 7 bases clipped from V and 8 bases from J, the junction kept 10 bases outside the gene matches. CDR3 nucleotide sequence: TGTGCCAGCAAATCCACCGGGACAGGGGACGGCTACACCTTC. Translated, it gives CASKSTGTGDGYTF.

This chain joins TRBV30 and TRBJ2-7, with a possible D match to TRBD2 (6 bases). This CDR3 has 17 amino acids. V lost 1 base and J 1 base, leaving 20 bases between the germline ends. Germline CDR1 and CDR2: GTSNPN and SVGIG (reference sequence). CDR3 sequence: CAWSGPAGGGPSYEQYF. The CDR3 nucleotides read TGTGCCTGGAGTGGCCCCGCCGGTGGAGGGCCGTCCTACGAGCAGTACTTC.

The J gene is TRBJ1-3, the V gene TRBV9, with D unclear. The CDR3 runs to 13 residues. The V end lost 3 bases, the J end lost 4 bases, and 8 bases lay between the germline ends. Germline CDR1 and CDR2: SGDLS and YYNGEE. The CDR3 nucleotides read TGTGCCAGCAGCGCACATCGAGGAAACACCATATATTTT. Translation gives CASSAHRGNTIYF.

V and J are TRBV15 and TRBJ2-3, with 10 positions matching TRBD1. Unmatched junction bases numbered 19, after V lost 3 bases and J lost 4 bases. CDR3 length: 20 residues. Germline CDR1 reads LNHNV; CDR2 reads YYDKDF (reference sequence). CDR3 in DNA: TGTGCCACCAGCAGGAAACCGGGACAGGGGTTTATTTGGGCGGCAGATACGCAGTATTTT. Translated, it gives CATSRKPGQGFIWAADTQYF.

The chain joins TRBV2 to TRBJ2-5, with D unresolved. This CDR3 is 15 amino acids long. V was clipped by 5 bases and J by 4 bases, with 17 bases between them. CDR1 and CDR2 from the germline V gene are SNHLY and FYNNEI. The CDR3 DNA follows: TGTGCCAGCAGTCCCAGCGCCACGTACGTAGAGACCCAGTACTTC. Amino acids: CASSPSATYVETQYF.

The rearrangement links TRBV19 to TRBJ1-1; D possibly corresponds to TRBD1 (5 bases). CDR3 length: 14 residues. Between the trimmed V and J ends, which lost 3 bases and 4 bases, there was a span of 12 bases. The germline V gene has CDR1 LNHDA and CDR2 SQIVND (reference sequence). CDR3 in DNA: TGTGCCAGTAGTATGGGCAGGGTGGCCACTGAAGCTTTCTTT. Its translation: CASSMGRVATEAFF.

This sequence joins TRBV27 and TRBJ1-5; tentatively, D is TRBD1 (6 bases). Germline V lookup: CDR1 MNHEY, CDR2 SMNVEV (reference sequence). Trimming removed 3 bases from V and 1 base from J, with 10 bases in between. The CDR3 is made up of 15 amino acids. CDR3 residues: CASSLRQGSNQPQHF. The CDR3 DNA reads TGTGCCAGCAGTTTGAGGCAGGGGAGCAATCAGCCCCAGCATTTT.

The rearrangement links TRBV7-9 to TRBJ1-1; a weak D match, TRBD1 (5 bases). Germline CDR1 and CDR2: SEHNR and FQNEAQ (reference sequence). This CDR3 spans 12 amino acids. Trimming pared 3 bases from V and 6 bases from J, leaving 8 bases between. The CDR3 sequence is CASSFLGAEAFF. The DNA of the CDR3 is TGTGCCAGCAGCTTTTTAGGGGCTGAAGCTTTCTTT. Full variable domain (rest looked up from reference TRBV7-9 and TRBJ1-1): DTGVSQNPRHKITKRGQNVTFRCDPISEHNRLYWYRQTLGQGPEFLTYFQNEAQLEKSRLLSDRFSAERPKGSFSTLEIQRTEQGDSAMYLCASSFLGAEAFFGQGTRLTVV.